This T cell receptor (beta chain) is drawn from a study of vaccination and CD4 T cells after COVID-19. This clonotype occurred a few times. What it recognizes is unknown. This CDR3 comprises 10 residues. The ends were cut back, 5 bases at V and 8 bases at J, with 8 bases in the middle. Germline CDR1 is DFQATT and CDR2 is SNEGSKA (reference sequence). Treatment: roughly nine-day PBMC culture with coronavirus spike peptide pools or control peptides (ViraFEST assay). For ViraFEST, peptide pools expanded antigen-specific T cells, after which the TCRs were sequenced. Wells that each held 1.5 million to 2 million PBMCs were cultured with roughly 9.8 IU/ml IL-2 and roughly 10 ug/ml peptide pools. With about 10 days of culture completed, CD4+ T cells were isolated by negative selection. The assay that was used to sequence DNA from cultured CD4+ T cells was the Oncomine TCR Beta short-read assay. Each CDR3 protein gets one entry after TCRdb re-called the PCR reads with MiXCR. The sample lists roughly 2,000 distinct CDR3 sequences, 25% to 30% seen once, with approximately 55% in the top ten.

Findings of the study overall: Going from about 20 to 38, median SARS-CoV-2-reactive clonotypes did not rise significantly.

This TCR came from a human donor who had recovered from COVID-19. Sequenced here: CD4+ T cells from blood, cultured in vitro, sampled after SARS-CoV-2 vaccination. The chain uses TRBV20-1 and TRBJ2-3; D is perhaps TRBD2 (6 bases). The chain's CDR3 is CSALGGTQYF. In DNA form, the CDR3 reads TGCAGTGCTCTCGGGGGTACGCAGTATTTT.